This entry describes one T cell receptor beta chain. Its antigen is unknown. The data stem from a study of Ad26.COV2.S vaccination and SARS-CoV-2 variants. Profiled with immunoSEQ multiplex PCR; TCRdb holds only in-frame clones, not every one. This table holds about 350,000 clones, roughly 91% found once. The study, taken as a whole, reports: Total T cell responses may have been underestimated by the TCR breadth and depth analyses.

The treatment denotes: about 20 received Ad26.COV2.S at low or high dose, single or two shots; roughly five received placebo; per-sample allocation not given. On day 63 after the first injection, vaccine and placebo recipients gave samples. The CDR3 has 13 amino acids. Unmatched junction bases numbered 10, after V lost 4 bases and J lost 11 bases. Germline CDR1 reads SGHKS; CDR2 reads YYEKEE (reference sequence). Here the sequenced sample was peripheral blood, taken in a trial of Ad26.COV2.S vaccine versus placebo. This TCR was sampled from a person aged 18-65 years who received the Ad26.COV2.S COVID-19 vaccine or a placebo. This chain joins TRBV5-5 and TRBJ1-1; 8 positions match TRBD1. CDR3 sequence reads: CASSPGQGWRAFF. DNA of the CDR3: TGTGCCAGCAGCCCAGGACAGGGATGGAGGGCTTTCTTT. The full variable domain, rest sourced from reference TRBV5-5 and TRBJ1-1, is DAGVTQSPTHLIKTRGQQVTLRCSPISGHKSVSWYQQVLGQGPQFIFQYYEKEERGRGNFPDRFSARQFPNYSSELNVNALLLGDSALYLCASSPGQGWRAFFGQGTRLTVV.